The entry below describes one T cell receptor (beta chain). Its antigen is not identified. This entry comes from a study of cytomegalovirus exposure and HLA in healthy donors. The V end lost 11 bases, the J end lost 3 bases, and 14 bases lay between the germline ends. The germline CDR1 and CDR2 sequences are MNHNS and SASEGT. CDR3 length: 12 amino acids. Study conclusions and caveats: In a later analysis, TCR beta V- and J-gene trimming was associated with a missense DCLRE1C variant.

Primers: 60 Vbeta forward and 13 Jbeta reverse. Method: immunoSEQ multiplex PCR; TCRdb's copy keeps in-frame clones and lacks some. The sample yields about 160,000 clones, about two thirds seen once. This chain uses TRBV6-1 with TRBJ2-7; maybe TRBD2 (6 bases). The source is a woman aged 18-29 years in good health and CMV-seropositive. Sequencing used PBMCs. CDR3: CACRDFLYEQYF. In DNA form, the CDR3 reads TGTGCCTGCCGGGACTTCCTCTACGAGCAGTACTTC.